These 13 T cell receptor beta chains were all obtained from the same sample, sequenced in a study of T cells in Graves' hyperthyroidism and ophthalmopathy. The source material, RNA transcripts, was used to amplify TCR beta CDR3 regions. Initially, a first-round RT-PCR of the TCR CDR3 employed the HTBI primer set. TCRdb passed the multiplex PCR reads through MiXCR, listing each CDR3 protein once. The sample yields 530,000 or so distinct CDR3 sequences, more than 45% seen once. Source material: peripheral blood or thyroid tissue (not recorded which). The receptors come from a woman aged 18-29 years with Graves' hyperthyroidism.

Ten or more counts support this clonotype. This chain joins TRBV2 and TRBJ1-6, with 7 bases lining up with TRBD1. With 4 bases clipped from V and 8 bases from J, the junction kept 8 bases outside the gene matches. CDR1 and CDR2 (germline): SNHLY, FYNNEI. This CDR3 has 15 amino acids. CDR3 residues: CASSVYRGNDSPLHF. Here the CDR3 DNA reads TGTGCCAGCAGTGTATACAGGGGTAACGATTCACCCCTCCACTTT. Based on the CDR3 plus reference TRBV2 and TRBJ1-6, the full variable domain is EPEVTQTPSHQVTQMGQEVILRCVPISNHLYFYWYRQILGQKVEFLVSFYNNEISEKSEIFDDQFSVERPDGSNFTLKIRSTKLEDSAMYFCASSVYRGNDSPLHFGNGTRLTVT.

This clonotype was detected ten times or more. V and J are TRBV15 and TRBJ2-7, with 7 bases identical to TRBD2. Germline V gene sequence: CDR1 LNHNV, CDR2 YYDKDF (reference sequence). V shed 4 bases and J 0 bases; nucleotides not matched to a gene: 3. The CDR3 extends over 14 amino acids. The CDR3: CATSTAGLSYEQYF. DNA of the CDR3: TGTGCCACCAGCACAGCGGGACTCTCCTACGAGCAGTACTTC.

Turning to this clonotype: The junction shows a germline mismatch at one end, possibly a read error. The J gene is TRBJ1-2, the V gene TRBV24-1; weak D call: TRBD1 (5 bases). This CDR3 is built from 13 residues. The germline V gene has CDR1 KGHDR and CDR2 SFDVKD. The CDR3 loop reads CTTGQRTHYGYTF. CDR3 in DNA: TGTACCACCGGTCAAAGGACACACTATGGCTACACCTTC.

This clonotype was recorded a few times. The chain carries TRBV20-1 and TRBJ2-1, with TRBD1 matching over 7 bases. V gave up 3 bases and J gave up 3 bases; unmatched junction bases: 8. The CDR3 is 15 residues long. Germline V lookup: CDR1 DFQATT, CDR2 SNEGSKA (reference sequence). The CDR3 DNA is TGCAGTGCTAGTCGCACAGGGGTCGGCTACAATGAGCAGTTCTTC. It specifies CSASRTGVGYNEQFF.

Ten or more counts support this clonotype. The chain is built from TRBV5-1 and TRBJ2-5; D is perhaps TRBD1 (5 bases). The germline gives CDR1 SGHRS, CDR2 YFSETQ. The CDR3 is made up of 16 amino acids. Trimming stripped 0 bases from V and 8 bases from J, with 20 bases between. CDR3 nucleotide sequence: TGCGCCAGCAGCTTGGAGACGGCTAGGGGTACCGGTACCCAGTACTTC. It yields the protein CASSLETARGTGTQYF.

This clonotype was observed many times. The chain couples TRBV6-5 to TRBJ2-5; D possibly corresponds to TRBD2 (7 bases). Trimming removed 2 bases at V and 4 bases at J, with 11 bases between. CDR3 length: 14 amino acids. Germline V gene sequence: CDR1 MNHEY, CDR2 SVGAGI. The CDR3 reads CASSYRGRGETQYF. The CDR3 DNA reads TGTGCCAGCAGTTACAGGGGGAGGGGAGAGACCCAGTACTTC.

This clonotype was seen only a few times. CDR3 DNA: TGCGCCAGCAGCTTGACTAGCGGGAGTGTTTGGCAGTTCTTC. This gives the protein CASSLTSGSVWQFF. The V and J genes are TRBV5-1 and TRBJ2-1; 11 nucleotides agree with TRBD2. CDR3 size: 14 residues. CDR1 and CDR2 (germline): SGHRS, YFSETQ. Unmatched junction bases numbered 6, after V lost 1 base and J lost 12 bases.

Ten or more counts support this clonotype. This chain connects TRBV5-6 to TRBJ2-5; unclear D gene. CDR1 SGHDT and CDR2 YYEEEE come from the germline V gene. V gave up 2 bases and J gave up 5 bases, with 13 bases separating them. The CDR3 covers 14 residues. Here the CDR3 reads CASSLGQLGETQYF. CDR3 in DNA: TGTGCCAGCAGCTTAGGGCAGCTTGGGGAGACCCAGTACTTC.

The CDR3 coding sequence is TGTGCCAGCAGAAACAGGGAGGAAGTCTTGGGGAACACTGAAGCTTTCTTT. This gives the protein CASRNREEVLGNTEAFF. The V gene is TRBV12-3 or TRBV12-4, the J gene TRBJ1-1; TRBD1 might be the D (6 bases). This CDR3 spans 17 amino acids. V lost 6 bases and J 1 base, leaving 21 bases between the germline ends.

About this clonotype itself: A read error is possible here, since a much larger clone lies one base away. This rearrangement joins TRBV9 to TRBJ2-7; the match to TRBD2 covers 14 bases. The germline V gene has CDR1 SGDLS and CDR2 YYNGEE. Losses at the gene ends were 4 bases for V and 5 bases for J; bases not matched to a gene: 11. This CDR3 comprises 17 residues. In nucleotides, the CDR3 is TGTGCCAGCAGCACCGGACTAGCGGGAGGAGGACAGCACGAGCAGTACTTC. This sequence encodes CASSTGLAGGGQHEQYF. Complete variable domain (other parts from reference TRBV9 and TRBJ2-7): DSGVTQTPKHLITATGQRVTLRCSPRSGDLSVYWYQQSLDQGLQFLIQYYNGEERAKGNILERFSAQQFPDLHSELNLSSLELGDSALYFCASSTGLAGGGQHEQYFGPGTRLTVT.

This clonotype came up many times. This rearrangement joins TRBV3-1 to TRBJ1-2; 9 bases match TRBD1. V was clipped by 4 bases and J by 4 bases; unmatched bases: 10. The CDR3 extends over 16 amino acids. Per germline, CDR1 LGHDT and CDR2 YNNKEL (reference sequence). The CDR3 DNA follows: TGTGCCAGCAGCCCTACACTGCCGGGACAGGGCTATGGCTACACCTTC. Translating gives CASSPTLPGQGYGYTF.

This clonotype was detected ten times or more. The gene calls are TRBV6-6 and TRBJ1-4; 8 bases align to TRBD1. V shed 5 bases, J shed 0 bases, and the junction held 2 bases outside the gene matches. Germline V gene lookup returns CDR1 MNHNY and CDR2 SVGAGI (reference sequence). The length of the CDR3 is 15 residues. The chain's CDR3 is CASSRTGSTNEKLFF. CDR3 bases: TGTGCCAGCAGTCGGACAGGGTCAACTAATGAAAAACTGTTTTTT.

J is TRBJ2-5 and V is TRBV20-1; D perhaps matches TRBD2 (5 bases). Trimming took off 6 bases at V and 7 bases at J, with 9 bases between the two ends. CDR3 size: 10 residues. CDR1 is DFQATT, CDR2 SNEGSKA, per germline (reference sequence). CDR3 residues: CSASSGTQYF. In DNA form, the CDR3 reads TGCAGTGCCTCCAGCGGGACCCAGTACTTC.